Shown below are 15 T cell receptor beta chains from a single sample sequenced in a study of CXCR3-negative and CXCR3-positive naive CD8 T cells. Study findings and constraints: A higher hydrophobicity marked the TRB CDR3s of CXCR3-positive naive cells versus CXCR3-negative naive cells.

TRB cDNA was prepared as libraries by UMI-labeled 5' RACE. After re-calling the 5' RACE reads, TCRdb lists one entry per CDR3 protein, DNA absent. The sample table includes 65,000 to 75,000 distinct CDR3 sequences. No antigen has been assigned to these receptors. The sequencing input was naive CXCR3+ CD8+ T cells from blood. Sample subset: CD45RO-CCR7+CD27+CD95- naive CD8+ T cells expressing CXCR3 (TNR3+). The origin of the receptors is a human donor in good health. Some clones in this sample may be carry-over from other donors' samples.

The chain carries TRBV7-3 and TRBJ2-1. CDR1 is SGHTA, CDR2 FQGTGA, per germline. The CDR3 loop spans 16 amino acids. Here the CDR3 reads CASSFSAGSSYNEQFF.

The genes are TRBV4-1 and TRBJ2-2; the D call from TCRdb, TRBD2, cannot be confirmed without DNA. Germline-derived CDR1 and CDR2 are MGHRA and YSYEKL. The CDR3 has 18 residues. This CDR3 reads CASSQGSSKAVGAGELFF.

CDR3 region: CASSAKQGMNTEAFF. The chain employs TRBV5-1 and TRBJ1-1; TCRdb returns TRBD1, unconfirmable since there is no DNA. The CDR3 totals 15 residues. Germline V gene lookup returns CDR1 SGHRS and CDR2 YFSETQ. The full variable domain, rest sourced from reference TRBV5-1 and TRBJ1-1, is KAGVTQTPRYLIKTRGQQVTLSCSPISGHRSVSWYQQTPGQGLQFLFEYFSETQRNKGNFPGRFSGRQFSNSRSEMNVSTLELGDSALYLCASSAKQGMNTEAFFGQGTRLTVV.

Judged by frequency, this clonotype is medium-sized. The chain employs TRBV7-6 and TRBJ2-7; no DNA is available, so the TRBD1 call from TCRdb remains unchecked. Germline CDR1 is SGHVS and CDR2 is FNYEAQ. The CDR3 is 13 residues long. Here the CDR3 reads CASSRDSSYEQYF. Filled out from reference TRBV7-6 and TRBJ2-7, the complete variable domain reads GAGVSQSPRYKVTKRGQDVALRCDPISGHVSLYWYRQALGQGPEFLTYFNYEAQQDKSGLPNDRFSAERPEGSISTLTIQRTEQRDSAMYRCASSRDSSYEQYFGPGTRLTVT.

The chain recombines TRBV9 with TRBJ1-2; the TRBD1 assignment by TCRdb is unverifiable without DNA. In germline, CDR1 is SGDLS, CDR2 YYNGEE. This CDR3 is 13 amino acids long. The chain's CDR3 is CASSETENYGYTF.

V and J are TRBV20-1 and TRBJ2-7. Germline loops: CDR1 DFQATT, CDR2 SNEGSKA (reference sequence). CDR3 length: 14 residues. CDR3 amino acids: CSARDPTLDYEQYF.

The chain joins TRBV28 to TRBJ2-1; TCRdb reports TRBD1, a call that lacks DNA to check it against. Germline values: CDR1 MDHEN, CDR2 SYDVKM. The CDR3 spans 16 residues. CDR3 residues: CASSYRDRVTYNEQFF.

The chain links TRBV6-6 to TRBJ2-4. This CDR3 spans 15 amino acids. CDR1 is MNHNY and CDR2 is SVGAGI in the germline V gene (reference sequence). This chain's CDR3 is CASSTLQVAKNIQYF.

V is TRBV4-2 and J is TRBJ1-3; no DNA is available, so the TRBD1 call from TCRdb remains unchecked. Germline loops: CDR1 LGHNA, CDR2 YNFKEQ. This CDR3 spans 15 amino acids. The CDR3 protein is CASSLHRVSGNTIYF.

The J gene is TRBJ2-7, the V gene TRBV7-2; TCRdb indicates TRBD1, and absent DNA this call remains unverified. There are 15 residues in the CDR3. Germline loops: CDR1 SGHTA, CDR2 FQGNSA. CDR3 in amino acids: CASSLDSGSSREQYF.

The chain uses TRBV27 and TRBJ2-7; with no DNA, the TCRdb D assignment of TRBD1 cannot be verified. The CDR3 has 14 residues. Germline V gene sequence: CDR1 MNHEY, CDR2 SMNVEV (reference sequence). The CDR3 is CASSLSGATYEQYF.

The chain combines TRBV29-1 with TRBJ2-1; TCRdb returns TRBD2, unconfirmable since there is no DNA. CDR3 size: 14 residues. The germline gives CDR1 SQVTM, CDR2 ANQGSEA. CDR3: CSVVGSGERNEQFF.

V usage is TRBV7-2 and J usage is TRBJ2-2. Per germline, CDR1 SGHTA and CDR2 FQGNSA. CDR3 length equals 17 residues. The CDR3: CASSEEGRTANTGELFF.

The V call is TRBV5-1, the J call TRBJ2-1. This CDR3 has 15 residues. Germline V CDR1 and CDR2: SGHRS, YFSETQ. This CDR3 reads CASSQQPSSYNEQFF. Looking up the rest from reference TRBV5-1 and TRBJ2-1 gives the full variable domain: KAGVTQTPRYLIKTRGQQVTLSCSPISGHRSVSWYQQTPGQGLQFLFEYFSETQRNKGNFPGRFSGRQFSNSRSEMNVSTLELGDSALYLCASSQQPSSYNEQFFGPGTRLTVL.

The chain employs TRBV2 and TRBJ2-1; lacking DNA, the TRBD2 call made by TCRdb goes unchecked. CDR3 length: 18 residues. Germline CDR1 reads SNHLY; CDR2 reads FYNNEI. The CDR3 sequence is CASSGPGLAGGAYNEQFF.